Each of the 5 T cell receptor beta chains below was sequenced from the same sample in a study of blood T cell repertoires in COVID-19. Profiling relied on immunoSEQ multiplex PCR, and the TCRdb table lists in-frame clones only, not all of them. The sample records about 190,000 clones, approximately 91% being singletons. Sequencing was carried out using peripheral blood. These receptors were collected from a man aged 30 to 39 with acute or convalescent COVID-19.

This clone was observed a few times. The gene calls are TRBV2 and TRBJ2-2; possibly TRBD1 for D (5 bases). This CDR3 is built from 15 residues. Trimming left V 3 bases short and J 7 bases short, with 15 bases between. Germline loops: CDR1 SNHLY, CDR2 FYNNEI. The CDR3 reads CASSDVQATDGELFF. CDR3 nucleotide sequence: TGTGCCAGCAGTGATGTACAGGCGACGGACGGGGAGCTGTTTTTT. Full variable domain (outside the CDR3, taken from reference TRBV2 and TRBJ2-2): EPEVTQTPSHQVTQMGQEVILRCVPISNHLYFYWYRQILGQKVEFLVSFYNNEISEKSEIFDDQFSVERPDGSNFTLKIRSTKLEDSAMYFCASSDVQATDGELFFGEGSRLTVL.

V gene TRBV28 combines with J gene TRBJ2-5, with D perhaps TRBD1 (7 bases). Looked up from germline, CDR1 is MDHEN and CDR2 is SYDVKM. This CDR3 region has 16 residues. V lost 4 bases and J lost 5, with 20 bases in between. CDR3 sequence (DNA): TGTGCCAGCAGTTCCAGGTTGGGGGCAGGGGGGGAGACCCAGTACTTC. This codes for CASSSRLGAGGETQYF. The entire variable domain, with the rest obtained from reference TRBV28 and TRBJ2-5, is as follows: DVKVTQSSRYLVKRTGEKVFLECVQDMDHENMFWYRQDPGLGLRLIYFSYDVKMKEKGDIPEGYSVSREKKERFSLILESASTNQTSMYLCASSSRLGAGGETQYFGPGTRLLVL.

The chain employs TRBV7-2 and TRBJ1-5, with TRBD1 identical over 8 bases. Germline V gives CDR1 SGHTA, CDR2 FQGNSA. The V and J ends lost 10 bases and 0 bases, in that order; junction bases with no gene match: 11. This CDR3 region has 16 residues. CDR3: CATRQGTIYSNQPQHF. DNA of the CDR3: TGTGCCACAAGACAGGGGACGATATATAGCAATCAGCCCCAGCATTTT.

This clone was recorded once. The V gene is TRBV3-1 (or the pseudogene TRBV3-2), the J gene TRBJ2-1; D is uncertain. Germline CDR1 reads LGHDT; CDR2 reads YNNKEL (reference sequence). Trimming cost V 4 bases and J 8 bases, with 9 bases left between them. This CDR3 comprises 12 residues. The CDR3 coding sequence is TGTGCCAGCAGCCTAACGCGTCATGAGCAGTTCTTC. Its protein product is CASSLTRHEQFF.

The rearrangement links TRBV24-1 to TRBJ2-1, with 13 bases lining up with TRBD2. The germline V gene encodes CDR1 KGHDR and CDR2 SFDVKD. The CDR3 totals 17 residues. The J segment lost 7 bases and the V segment lost 4 bases, leaving 9 bases of the junction unmatched. The CDR3 bases are TGTGCCACCAGTGAGGGACTAGCGGGAATCGGTCCGAATGAGCAGTTCTTC. Translation gives CATSEGLAGIGPNEQFF.